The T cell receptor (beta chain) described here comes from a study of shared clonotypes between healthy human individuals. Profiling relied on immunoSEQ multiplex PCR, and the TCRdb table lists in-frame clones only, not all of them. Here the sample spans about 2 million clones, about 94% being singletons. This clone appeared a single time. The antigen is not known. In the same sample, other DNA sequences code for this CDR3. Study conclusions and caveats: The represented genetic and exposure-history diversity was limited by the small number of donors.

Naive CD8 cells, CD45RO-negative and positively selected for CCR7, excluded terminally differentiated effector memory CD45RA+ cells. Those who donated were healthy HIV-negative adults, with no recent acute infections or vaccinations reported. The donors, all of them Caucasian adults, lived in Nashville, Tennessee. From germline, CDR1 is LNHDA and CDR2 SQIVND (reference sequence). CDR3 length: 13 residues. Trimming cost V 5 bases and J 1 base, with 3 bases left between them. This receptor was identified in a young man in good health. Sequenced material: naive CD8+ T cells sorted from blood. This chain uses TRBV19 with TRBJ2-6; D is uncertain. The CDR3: CASSESGANVLTF. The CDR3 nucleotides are TGTGCCAGTAGTGAATCTGGGGCCAACGTCCTGACTTTC.